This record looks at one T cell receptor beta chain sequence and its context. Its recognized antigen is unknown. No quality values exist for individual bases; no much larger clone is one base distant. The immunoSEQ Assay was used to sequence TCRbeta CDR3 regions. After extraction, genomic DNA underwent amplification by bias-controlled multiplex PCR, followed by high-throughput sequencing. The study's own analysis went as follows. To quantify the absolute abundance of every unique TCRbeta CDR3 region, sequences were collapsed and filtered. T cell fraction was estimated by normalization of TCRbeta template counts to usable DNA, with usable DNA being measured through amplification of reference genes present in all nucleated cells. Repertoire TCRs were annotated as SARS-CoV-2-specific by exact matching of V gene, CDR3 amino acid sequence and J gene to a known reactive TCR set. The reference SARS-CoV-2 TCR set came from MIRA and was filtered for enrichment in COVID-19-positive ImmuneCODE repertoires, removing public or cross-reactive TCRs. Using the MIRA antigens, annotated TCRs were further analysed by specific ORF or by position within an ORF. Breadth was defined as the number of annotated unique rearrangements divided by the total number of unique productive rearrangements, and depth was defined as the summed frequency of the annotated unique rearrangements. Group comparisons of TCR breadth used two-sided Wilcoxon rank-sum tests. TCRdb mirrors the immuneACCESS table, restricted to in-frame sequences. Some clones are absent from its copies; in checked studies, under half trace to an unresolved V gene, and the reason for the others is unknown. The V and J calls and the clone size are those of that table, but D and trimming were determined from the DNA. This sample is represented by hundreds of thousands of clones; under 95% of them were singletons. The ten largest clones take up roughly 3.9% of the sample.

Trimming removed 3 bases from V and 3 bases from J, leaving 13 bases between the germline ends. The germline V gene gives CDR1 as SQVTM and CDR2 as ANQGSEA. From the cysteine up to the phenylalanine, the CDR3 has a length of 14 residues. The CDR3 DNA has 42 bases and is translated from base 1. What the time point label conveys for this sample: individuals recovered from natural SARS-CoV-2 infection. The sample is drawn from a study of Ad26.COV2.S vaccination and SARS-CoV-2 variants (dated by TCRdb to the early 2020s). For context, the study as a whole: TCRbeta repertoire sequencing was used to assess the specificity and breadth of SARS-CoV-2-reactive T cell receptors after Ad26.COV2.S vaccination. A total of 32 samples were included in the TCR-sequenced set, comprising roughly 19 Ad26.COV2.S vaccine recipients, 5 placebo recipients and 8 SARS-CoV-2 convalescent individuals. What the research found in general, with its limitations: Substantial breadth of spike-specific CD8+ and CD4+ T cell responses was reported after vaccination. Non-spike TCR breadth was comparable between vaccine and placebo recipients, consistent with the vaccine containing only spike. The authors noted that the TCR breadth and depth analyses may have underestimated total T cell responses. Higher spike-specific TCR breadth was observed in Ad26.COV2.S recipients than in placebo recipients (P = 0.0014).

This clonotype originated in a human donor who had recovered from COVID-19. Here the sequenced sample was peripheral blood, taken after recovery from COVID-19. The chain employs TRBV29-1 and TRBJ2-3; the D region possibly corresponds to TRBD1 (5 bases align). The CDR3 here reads CSVDRARKTDTQYF. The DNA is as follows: TGCAGCGTTGACAGGGCGAGAAAGACAGATACGCAGTATTTT.